This T cell receptor (beta chain) stems from a study of blood T cell repertoires in COVID-19. Methods used by the authors: Reference gene primer amplification yielded estimated nucleated cell counts. Data came from immunoSEQ multiplex PCR; TCRdb stores just in-frame clones and leaves some out. D and trimming were read from the DNA, whereas the V and J calls and clone size are those reported in that table. In the table there are roughly 300,000 clones, just over 85% of which are singletons. Germline V gene sequence: CDR1 SQVTM, CDR2 ANQGSEA. The CDR3 is 15 amino acids. V lost 4 bases to trimming and J lost 3 bases, with 18 bases between them.

The clonotype originates from a woman aged 40 to 49 with acute COVID-19. V is TRBV29-1 and J is TRBJ1-2; D perhaps matches TRBD1 (5 bases). The material sequenced was PBMCs or T cells enriched from blood (not recorded which). CDR3 residues: CSVGGPGGVDYGYTF. CDR3 coding DNA: TGCAGCGTTGGAGGCCCGGGAGGGGTTGACTATGGCTACACCTTC.